Listed here is a single TCR beta chain. Germline-derived CDR1 and CDR2 are SGHDN and FVKESK. The CDR3 contains 13 residues. Trimming stripped 1 base from V and 4 bases from J, with 6 bases between. This entry belongs to a study of blood T cell repertoires in COVID-19. Study-wide context: Sources were T cells, B-cell-depleted T cells, or PBMCs; the material itself was cDNA or gDNA.

Across about two dozen US areas, participants ranged in age from roughly 18 to 89 years. Categorization into cohorts depended on clinical history that participants reported. Per the authors' pipeline: Cell counts per sample came from amplifying reference gene primers. Produced via immunoSEQ multiplex PCR; TCRdb's table is partial and in-frame only. V, J and clone size reflect that table, while D and trimming were determined from the DNA. Here the sample spans about 140,000 clones, roughly 81% being singletons. Sequenced input: PBMCs or T cells enriched from blood (not recorded which). The rearrangement uses TRBV14 and TRBJ2-3, with D unclear. The sequence derives from a woman aged 45 to 65 with acute COVID-19. DNA of the CDR3: TGTGCCAGCAGCCAAGCAATCCCAGATACGCAGTATTTT. Protein: CASSQAIPDTQYF.